The TCR beta chain described here comes from a study of shared clonotypes between healthy human individuals. General observations from the study: Deeper or shallower sequencing was expected to change how clonotypes are shared among donors. Few donors restricted represented genetic and exposure-history diversity. Naive subsets generally had larger estimated richness than memory subsets.

As to this clone: Its target is unknown.

At deep level, the assay was performed. Repertoires were generated with immunoSEQ multiplex PCR, while TCRdb's copy carries only in-frame clones and drops some. The sample yields millions of clones, 90% to 95% seen once. Germline CDR1 reads MDHEN; CDR2 reads SYDVKM. This CDR3 region has 14 residues. Trimming pared 5 bases from V and 0 bases from J, leaving 8 bases between. This clonotype was sampled from a man younger than 35 in good health. J is TRBJ1-3 and V is TRBV28; tentatively, D is TRBD1 (6 bases). Sequencing was carried out using naive CD4+ T cells sorted from blood. The sample's subset: CD45RA+ positively selected. The DNA of the CDR3 is TGTGCCAGCAGTAGGGGGAACTCTGGAAACACCATATATTTT. Amino acid sequence: CASSRGNSGNTIYF.